This section outlines one T cell receptor (beta chain) sequence together with its context. The antigen it recognizes is unknown. The sample holds no much larger clone one base away, and base qualities are not on file. Genomic DNA was isolated from the sorted cells so that the TCRbeta CDR3 region could be sequenced. TCRbeta CDR3 regions were sequenced using the immunoSEQ Assay. What TCRdb holds here is the immuneACCESS table cut down to in-frame rearrangements. Part of the clones is not present; checked against another copy, under half of the missing clones reflect an unresolved V gene, and the others are unexplained. Recorded for this sample are around 31,000 clones; roughly 89% of them occurred a single time. Around 33% of the sample is held by the ten biggest clonotypes. This sample stems from a study of OX40 agonist ivuxolimab in advanced cancers. About the investigation overall: Ivuxolimab, which targeted the costimulatory receptor OX40 (CD134), was an agonistic, fully human IgG2 monoclonal antibody. Partial responses occurred in three dose-escalation patients: two with cutaneous melanoma and one with hepatocellular carcinoma. In the dose-escalation cohort, 75% to 85% of patients were male, and the mean age was roughly 56 years with a range of roughly 23 to 79. The paper covers the monotherapy dose-escalation part of the phase I ivuxolimab trial, which included N of about 50 patients. The purpose of peripheral TCRbeta sequencing was to test whether ivuxolimab changed TCR sequence diversity and led to clonal T-cell expansion. Patients were allowed to have had prior anti-PD-1, anti-PD-L1 or anti-CTLA-4 therapy, and 40% of the dose-escalation patients had been treated with checkpoint inhibitors. Intravenous ivuxolimab was administered to patients every 2 weeks at six dose levels: 0.01, 0.1, 0.3, 1.5, 3 and 10 mg/kg. Among the 52 dose-escalation patients, about 20 had hepatocellular carcinoma, roughly 15 melanoma, 9 renal cell carcinoma and 9 head and neck cancer. General study outcomes and caveats: In the 0.1-3.0 mg/kg groups, partial responders had among the lowest normalized peripheral clonal expansion, particularly in CD8+ T cells. Low levels of normalized T-cell clonal expansion were also seen in some nonresponding patients. On average, CD8+ T cells showed more expanded clones than CD4+ T cells after ivuxolimab. At doses of 0.1 to 3.0 mg/kg, clonal expansion of both CD4+ and CD8+ blood T cells was observed from baseline to week 6. Which antigens the clonally expanded peripheral T cells were specific for was not determined.

Trimmed from V: 0 bases; trimmed from J: 5 bases; junction bases lacking a gene match: 8. The germline V gene supplies CDR1 MNHNS and CDR2 SASEGT. The CDR3 runs 17 residues from the cysteine to the phenylalanine. The sequence is cut down to CDR3 DNA, 51 bases in frame from base 1. The trial excluded patients who had a history of autoimmune disease or who were on systemic immunosuppression. Peripheral blood for TCR sequencing was collected from all dose cohorts at baseline, on cycle 4 day 1, and on cycle 7 day 1. Samples were obtained from an open-label, multicenter, first-in-human phase I dose-escalation trial of ivuxolimab. The trial enrolled adults with locally advanced or metastatic head and neck squamous cell, hepatocellular, melanoma or renal cell carcinoma. CD4+ and CD8+ T cells were sorted separately from peripheral blood before TCR sequencing.

This specimen consisted of CD4+ or CD8+ T cells sorted from blood, obtained in a trial of the OX40 agonist ivuxolimab. The sequence links TRBV6-1 to TRBJ1-4, with 8 junctional bases fitting TRBD1. This receptor was identified in an adult with an advanced solid tumor such as melanoma, head and neck, liver or kidney cancer. The CDR3 sequence is CASSEAYSGTGNEKLFF. The sequence in DNA is TGTGCCAGCAGTGAAGCTTATTCGGGGACAGGAAATGAAAAACTGTTTTTT.